A single T cell receptor (beta chain) is shown here with its context. The antigen this receptor binds is unknown. No base-level quality is on record; no much larger clone is a single base apart. Two rounds of multiplex PCR were performed to amplify the TCR beta CDR3 region from genomic DNA. In the first PCR round, primers specific to each TRBV and TRBJ gene were used, and the primer sequences were filed in Chinese patent CN105087789A. Universal primers were used in the second round of PCR. The Roche High Pure PCR Template Preparation Kit was used to extract genomic DNA from frozen PBMCs. Libraries were sequenced paired-end with 151 bp reads on an Illumina HiSeq 3000. The paper's data handling went like this. Raw reads lacking the multiplex PCR primer sequences were removed with CutAdapt. High-quality paired reads were merged into contigs with PEAR. By alignment to reference sequences, MiXCR assigned TRB V, D and J gene segments to each contig. To remove sequencing errors, CDR3 sequences were clustered according to base quality and sequence similarity. Shannon entropy, normalized by the natural log of the productive TCR sequence number, served as the measure of diversity. Clonality was computed as one minus the ratio of Shannon entropy to the natural log of the number of unique clonotypes. Progression-free survival cut-offs for repertoire metrics were chosen using the Youden index of ROC curves, with analyses run in R 3.5.3. TCRdb reanalyzed the raw reads on its own, using fastp at Q25 for trimming and MiXCR for clone calling, and kept in-frame beta chains. Here each entry gathers all rows of one CDR3 protein and keeps the most common genes and DNA. TCRdb, not the original authors, processed these V and J calls. The sample table lists about 13,000 distinct CDR3 sequences, 50% to 70% of them with a count of one. The ten largest clones take up roughly 24% of the sample.

A history of other malignancies or of prior chemotherapy or radiotherapy was absent in all patients, and node-negative disease was shown on CT and PET/CT in all patients. At each of two time points, around 6 milliliters of peripheral venous blood were collected into EDTA tubes. PBMCs were isolated by Ficoll-Paque Plus density-gradient centrifugation. Right after collection, samples were placed at -80 degrees C and kept there until analysis. This specimen comes from a study of prognosis after radiotherapy for stage I lung cancer (dated by TCRdb to the early 2020s). Study-level background: Between early 2018 and early 2019, 20 or so patients with stage I NSCLC were enrolled in Nanjing, China. About 5 patients had oligometastatic NSCLC after their primary tumor was surgically resected, and 15 or so patients had newly diagnosed primary stage I lung tumors. All patients were considered medically inoperable, owing to comorbidities in approximately twelve and refusal of surgery in several. The cohort was made up of under 15 men and over 5 women, with a median age of around 68 years and an age range of roughly 50 to 85 years. On tumor histology, eleven to twelve patients had adenocarcinoma and six or seven had squamous cell carcinoma. SBRT was given in 3 to 5 fractions with a biologically effective dose of at least 100 Gy, using image-guided IMRT or VMAT. Concurrent therapy was not administered to any patient alongside SBRT. After SBRT, distant metastases developed in four of the 19 patients at a median of approximately 7 months, while the remaining 15 patients had no significant progression. This study profiled peripheral blood TCR beta repertoires from stage I NSCLC patients before and after stereotactic body radiotherapy and linked the repertoires to distant failure. The study took one blood sample before SBRT and one after SBRT from each of approximately 19 patients and sequenced all 40 or so samples.

The CDR3 has 20 amino acids, counting the end cysteine and phenylalanine. CDR3 DNA is the only sequence kept; it has 60 bases, read in frame from the first base. CDR1 DFQATT and CDR2 SNEGSKA were looked up in the germline V gene (reference sequence). V and J lose 2 bases and 7 bases, and a span of 32 bases separates them. Paper-wide results and their limitations: A decrease in unique TCR clone counts was observed after SBRT (median roughly 10,000 before versus around 6,200 after; Wilcoxon paired P=0.011). The study was limited by its small cohort and short follow-up, and the findings require independent validation. Differences by metastasis status were reportedly seen in TRBV and TRBJ usage frequencies, involving two V genes at baseline and, after SBRT, 8 or 9 V genes and two J genes. Whether the expanded TCR clones were tumor-specific was not determined. All reported P values were unadjusted for multiple comparisons. Post-SBRT Shannon entropy and its change from baseline were lower in patients who developed distant metastases; baseline Shannon entropy was not associated with metastases.

The sample in question was PBMCs, obtained before or after stereotactic body radiation therapy (not recorded which). Rearrangement joined TRBV20-1 to TRBJ2-2; the D gene is perhaps TRBD2, from 6 matching bases. This TCR derives from a donor aged 50 or older with non-small cell lung cancer. This receptor has the CDR3 CSARLTSGGALTSTGGELFF. Read as DNA, the sequence is TGCAGTGCTAGACTGACCAGCGGAGGTGCATTGACTAGTACGGGCGGGGAGCTGTTTTTT.